The source of this TCR beta chain is a study of neurological immune-mediated disorders. Study results and caveats: Among expanded clones, no CDR3 amino acid sequences were shared across subjects, a pattern suggesting private repertoires in all groups. HTLV-1-associated myelopathy showed the most TCR clonal expansion; multiple sclerosis the least, below healthy controls.

V lost 2 bases and J lost 1; bases outside the gene matches: 4. Germline V gene sequence: CDR1 MNHNY, CDR2 SVGAGI (reference sequence). The CDR3 is 16 amino acids. This clonotype was detected many times. Its antigen remains unidentified. Libraries from sorted cells each used around 920,000 CD4+ or CD8+ T cells. Synthesis of cDNA was performed by 5'RACE using 10-nucleotide random UMIs. TCRdb processed the 5' RACE reads anew with MiXCR; each CDR3 protein has one entry. The table has just under 20,000 distinct CDR3 sequences, 6.5% to 9% seen once; the top ten hold less than 20%. The sequenced sample consisted of CD8+ T cells from blood. The V and J genes are TRBV6-6 and TRBJ1-1; the match to TRBD1 covers 10 bases. The receptor was derived from a woman in her twenties or thirties with HTLV-1-associated myelopathy (HAM/TSP). CDR3 sequence: CASSYPRDRGNTEAFF. CDR3 bases: TGTGCCAGCAGTTACCCCCGGGACAGGGGGAACACTGAAGCTTTCTTT.